This paragraph covers one T cell receptor (beta chain) sequence. Antigen specificity is unknown. Unique molecular identifiers had been added to the TCR beta cDNA libraries. TCRdb analysed the PCR reads with MiXCR anew, one entry per CDR3 protein. The sample has approximately 360,000 distinct CDR3 sequences; around 37% are singletons. This specimen comes from a study of post-analysis software for immune sequencing data. Study-level points and caveats: Elevated frequency relative to controls characterized four or five TRBV segments in patients, TRBV5-6, TRBV5-1 and TRBV20-1 among them. The F measure placed samples prepared in the same batch into strongly shared clusters. Significantly lower normalized Chao1 diversity was found in patients with multiple sclerosis relative to controls.

J lost 6 bases, V lost 2 bases, and 6 bases had no gene match. This CDR3 is built from 15 residues. From germline, CDR1 is MNHEY and CDR2 SVGEGT. J is TRBJ2-1 and V is TRBV6-2 or TRBV6-3; 8 nucleotides line up with TRBD1. The source material was blood. This clonotype was obtained from a girl between 10 and 17 years old with multiple sclerosis. In DNA, the CDR3 is TGTGCCAGCAGTTACGGAACTACAGGGGGCAATGAGCAGTTCTTC. Amino acid sequence: CASSYGTTGGNEQFF.